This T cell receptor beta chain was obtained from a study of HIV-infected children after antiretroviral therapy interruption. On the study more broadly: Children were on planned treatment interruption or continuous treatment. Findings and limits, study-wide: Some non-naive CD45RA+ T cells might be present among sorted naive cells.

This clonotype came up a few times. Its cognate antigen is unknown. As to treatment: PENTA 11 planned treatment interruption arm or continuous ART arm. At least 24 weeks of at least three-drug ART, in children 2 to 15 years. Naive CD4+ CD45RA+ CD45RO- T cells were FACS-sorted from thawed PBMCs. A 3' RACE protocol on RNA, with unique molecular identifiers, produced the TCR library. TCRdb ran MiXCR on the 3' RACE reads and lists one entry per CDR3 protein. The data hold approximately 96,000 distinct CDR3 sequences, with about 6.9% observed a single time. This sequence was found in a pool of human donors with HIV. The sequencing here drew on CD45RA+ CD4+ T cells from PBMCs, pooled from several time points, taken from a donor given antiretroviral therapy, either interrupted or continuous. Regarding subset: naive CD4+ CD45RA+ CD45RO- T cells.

The CDR3: CSSDMAFF. The CDR3 DNA follows: TGCAGCTCTGATATGGCTTTCTTT. The genes are TRBV29-1 and TRBJ1-1; D not certain. The V end was cut by 8 bases, the J end by 11 bases, with 9 bases between. The CDR3 is 8 residues long. The germline CDR1 and CDR2 sequences are SQVTM and ANQGSEA.